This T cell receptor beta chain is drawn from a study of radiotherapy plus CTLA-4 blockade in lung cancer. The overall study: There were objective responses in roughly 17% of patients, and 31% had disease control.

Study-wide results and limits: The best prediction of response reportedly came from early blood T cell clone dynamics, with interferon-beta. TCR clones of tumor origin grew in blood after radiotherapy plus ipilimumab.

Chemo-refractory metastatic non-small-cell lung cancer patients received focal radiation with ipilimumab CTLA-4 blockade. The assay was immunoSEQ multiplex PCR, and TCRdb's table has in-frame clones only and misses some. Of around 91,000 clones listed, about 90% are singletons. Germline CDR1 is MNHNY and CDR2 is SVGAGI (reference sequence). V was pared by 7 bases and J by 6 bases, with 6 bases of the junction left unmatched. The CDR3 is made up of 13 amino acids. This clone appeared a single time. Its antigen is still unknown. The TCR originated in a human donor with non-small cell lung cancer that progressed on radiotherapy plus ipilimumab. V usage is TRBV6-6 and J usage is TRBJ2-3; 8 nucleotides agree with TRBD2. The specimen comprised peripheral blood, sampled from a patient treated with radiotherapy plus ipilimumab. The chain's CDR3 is CASMSGGRDTQYF. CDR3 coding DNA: TGTGCCAGCATGTCGGGAGGGAGGGATACGCAGTATTTT.